One sample yielded the 2 T cell receptor beta chains listed below, sequenced in a study of blood T cell repertoires in COVID-19. TCRdb keeps only in-frame clones here, not all; method: immunoSEQ multiplex PCR. The table records over 200,000 clones, 80% to 90% of them present only once. Sequencing input: peripheral blood. The source of these receptors is a man aged 45-65 years with COVID-19, enrolled during active disease.

This clone has a single count. J is TRBJ1-1 and V is TRBV7-9; D is perhaps TRBD1 (6 bases). This CDR3 comprises 15 residues. V was shortened by 3 bases and J by 7 bases, with 18 bases between the two germline ends. Germline values: CDR1 SEHNR, CDR2 FQNEAQ (reference sequence). CDR3 DNA sequence: TGTGCCAGCAGCTTGCTCCCGGGACAAGGAAATGAAGCTTTCTTT. Its translation is CASSLLPGQGNEAFF.

The chain employs TRBV15 and TRBJ2-1; 8 bases agree with TRBD2. The CDR3 consists of 16 residues. From germline, CDR1 is LNHNV and CDR2 YYDKDF (reference sequence). Trimming cost V 1 base and J 5 bases; bases outside gene matches: 7. The CDR3: CATSRGVAGSNNEQFF. In DNA form, the CDR3 reads TGTGCCACCAGCAGAGGGGTAGCGGGAAGTAACAATGAGCAGTTCTTC.